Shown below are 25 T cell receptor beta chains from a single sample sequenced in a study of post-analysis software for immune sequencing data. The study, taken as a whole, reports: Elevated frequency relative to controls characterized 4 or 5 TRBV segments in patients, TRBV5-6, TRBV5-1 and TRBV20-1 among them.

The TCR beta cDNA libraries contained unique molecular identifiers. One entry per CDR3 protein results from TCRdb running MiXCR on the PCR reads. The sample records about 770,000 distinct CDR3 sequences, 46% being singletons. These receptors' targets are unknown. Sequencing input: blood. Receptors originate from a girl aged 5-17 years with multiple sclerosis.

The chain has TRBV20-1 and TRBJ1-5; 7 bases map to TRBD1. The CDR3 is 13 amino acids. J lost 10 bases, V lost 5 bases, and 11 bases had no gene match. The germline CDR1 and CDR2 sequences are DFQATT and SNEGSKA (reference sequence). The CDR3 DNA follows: TGCAGTGCTCCCGGGACAGCCAAGAATCCCCAGCATTTT. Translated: CSAPGTAKNPQHF.

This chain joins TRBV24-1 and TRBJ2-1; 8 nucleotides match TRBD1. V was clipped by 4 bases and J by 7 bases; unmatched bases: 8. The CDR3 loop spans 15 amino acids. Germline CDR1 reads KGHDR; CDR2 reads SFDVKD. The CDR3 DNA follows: TGTGCCACCAGTGACCAGCCGACAGGGGTAAATGAGCAGTTCTTC. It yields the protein CATSDQPTGVNEQFF.

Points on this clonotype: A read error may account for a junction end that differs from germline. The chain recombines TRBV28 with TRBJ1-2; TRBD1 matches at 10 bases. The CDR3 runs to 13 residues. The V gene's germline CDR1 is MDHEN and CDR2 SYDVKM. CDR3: CASSQDRGFGCTF. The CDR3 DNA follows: TGTGCCAGCAGCCAGGACAGGGGGTTTGGCTGCACCTTC.

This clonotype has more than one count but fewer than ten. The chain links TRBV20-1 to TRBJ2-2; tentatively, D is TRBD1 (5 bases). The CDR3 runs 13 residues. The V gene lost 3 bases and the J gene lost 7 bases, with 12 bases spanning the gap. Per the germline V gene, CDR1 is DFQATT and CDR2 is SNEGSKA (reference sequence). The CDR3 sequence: CSASAGHNGELFF. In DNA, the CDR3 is TGCAGTGCTAGTGCAGGGCATAACGGGGAGCTGTTTTTT.

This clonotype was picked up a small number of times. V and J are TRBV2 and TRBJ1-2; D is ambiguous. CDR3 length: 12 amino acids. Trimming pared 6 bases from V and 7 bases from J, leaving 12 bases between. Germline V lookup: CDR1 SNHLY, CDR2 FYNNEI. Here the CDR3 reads CASRGSKGGYTF. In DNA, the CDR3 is TGTGCCAGCAGAGGCAGCAAGGGTGGCTACACCTTC.

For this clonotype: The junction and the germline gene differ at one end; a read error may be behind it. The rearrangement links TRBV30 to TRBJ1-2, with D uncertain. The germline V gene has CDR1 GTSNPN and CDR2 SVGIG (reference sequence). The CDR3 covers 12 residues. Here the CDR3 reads CAWDRASYGYTF. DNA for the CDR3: TGTGCCTGGGACCGGGCCTCCTATGGTTACACCTTC.

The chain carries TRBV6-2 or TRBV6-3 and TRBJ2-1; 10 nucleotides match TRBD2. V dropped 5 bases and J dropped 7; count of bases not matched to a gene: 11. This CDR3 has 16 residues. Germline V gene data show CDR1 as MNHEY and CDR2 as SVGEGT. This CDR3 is CASSLHLGLAENEQFF. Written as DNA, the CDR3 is TGTGCCAGCAGTCTCCACCTTGGACTAGCGGAAAATGAGCAGTTCTTC.

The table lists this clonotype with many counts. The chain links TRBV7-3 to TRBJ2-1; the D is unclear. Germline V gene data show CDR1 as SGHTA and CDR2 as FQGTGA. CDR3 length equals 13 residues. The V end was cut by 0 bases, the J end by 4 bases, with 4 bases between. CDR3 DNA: TGTGCCAGCAGCTTAACGGGGTACAATGAGCAGTTCTTC. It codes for CASSLTGYNEQFF.

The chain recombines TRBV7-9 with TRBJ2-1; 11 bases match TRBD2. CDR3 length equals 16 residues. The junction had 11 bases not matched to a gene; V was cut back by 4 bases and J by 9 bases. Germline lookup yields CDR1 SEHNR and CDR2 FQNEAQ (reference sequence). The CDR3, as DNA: TGTGCCAGCAGCTCCGGTACTAGCGGGAGCAGCGGTGAGCAGTTCTTC. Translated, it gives CASSSGTSGSSGEQFF.

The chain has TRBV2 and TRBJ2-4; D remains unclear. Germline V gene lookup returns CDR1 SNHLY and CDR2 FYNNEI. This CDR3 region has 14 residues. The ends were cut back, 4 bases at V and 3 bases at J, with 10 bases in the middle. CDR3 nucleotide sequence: TGTGCCAGCAGTGTTGAGCTTGGCAAAAACATTCAGTACTTC. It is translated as CASSVELGKNIQYF.

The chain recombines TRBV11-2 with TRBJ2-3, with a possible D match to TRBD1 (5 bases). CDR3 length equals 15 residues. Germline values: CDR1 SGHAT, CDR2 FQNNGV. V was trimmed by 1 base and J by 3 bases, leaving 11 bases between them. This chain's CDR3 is CASSLGGAETDTQYF. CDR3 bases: TGTGCCAGCAGCTTAGGGGGCGCCGAGACAGATACGCAGTATTTT. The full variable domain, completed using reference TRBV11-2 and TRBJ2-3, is EAGVAQSPRYKIIEKRQSVAFWCNPISGHATLYWYQQILGQGPKLLIQFQNNGVVDDSQLPKDRFSAERLKGVDSTLKIQPAKLEDSAVYLCASSLGGAETDTQYFGPGTRLTVL.

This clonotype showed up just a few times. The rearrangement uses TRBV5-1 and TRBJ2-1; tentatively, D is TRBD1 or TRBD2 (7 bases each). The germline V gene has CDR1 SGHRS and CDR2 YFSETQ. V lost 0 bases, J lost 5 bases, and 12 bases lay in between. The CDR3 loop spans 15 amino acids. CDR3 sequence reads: CASSLAGGVNNEQFF. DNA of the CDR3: TGCGCCAGCAGCTTGGCAGGGGGGGTGAACAATGAGCAGTTCTTC.

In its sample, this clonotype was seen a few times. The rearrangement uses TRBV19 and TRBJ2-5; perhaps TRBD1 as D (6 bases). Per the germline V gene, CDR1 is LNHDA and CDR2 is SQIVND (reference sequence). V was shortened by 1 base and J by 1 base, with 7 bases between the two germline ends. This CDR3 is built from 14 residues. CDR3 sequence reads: CASSIADSQETQYF. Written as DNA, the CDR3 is TGTGCCAGTAGTATAGCGGACAGCCAAGAGACCCAGTACTTC.

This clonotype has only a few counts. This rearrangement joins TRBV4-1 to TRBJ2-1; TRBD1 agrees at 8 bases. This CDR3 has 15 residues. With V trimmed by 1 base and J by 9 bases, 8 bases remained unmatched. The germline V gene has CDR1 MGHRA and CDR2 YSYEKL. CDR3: CASSQAGQVWGEQFF. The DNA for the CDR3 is TGCGCCAGCAGCCAAGCGGGACAGGTTTGGGGTGAGCAGTTCTTC.

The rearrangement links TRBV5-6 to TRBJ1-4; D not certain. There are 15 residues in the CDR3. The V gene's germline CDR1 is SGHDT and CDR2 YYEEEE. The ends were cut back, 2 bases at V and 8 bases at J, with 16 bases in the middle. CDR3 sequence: CASSLLVGREEKLFF. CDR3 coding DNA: TGTGCCAGCAGCTTACTAGTCGGACGCGAGGAAAAACTGTTTTTT.

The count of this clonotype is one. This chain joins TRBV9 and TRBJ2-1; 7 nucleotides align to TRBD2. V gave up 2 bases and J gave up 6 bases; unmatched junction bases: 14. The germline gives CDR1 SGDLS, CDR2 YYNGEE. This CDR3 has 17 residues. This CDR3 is CASSVDLEAGVRNEQFF. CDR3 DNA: TGTGCCAGCAGCGTTGATTTGGAGGCGGGAGTTCGCAATGAGCAGTTCTTC.

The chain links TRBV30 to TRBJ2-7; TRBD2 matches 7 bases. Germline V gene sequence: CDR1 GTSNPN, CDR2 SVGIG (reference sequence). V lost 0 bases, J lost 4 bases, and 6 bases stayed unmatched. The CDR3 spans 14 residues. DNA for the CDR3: TGTGCCTGGAGTGTCAGTGGGGGAGGGTACGAGCAGTACTTC. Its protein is CAWSVSGGGYEQYF.

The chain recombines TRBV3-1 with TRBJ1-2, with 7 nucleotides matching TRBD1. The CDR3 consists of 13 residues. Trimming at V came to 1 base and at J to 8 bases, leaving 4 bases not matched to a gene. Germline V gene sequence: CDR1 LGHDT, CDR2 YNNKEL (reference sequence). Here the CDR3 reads CASSQGDSRGYTF. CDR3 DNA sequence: TGTGCCAGCAGCCAAGGGGACAGCCGAGGCTACACCTTC.

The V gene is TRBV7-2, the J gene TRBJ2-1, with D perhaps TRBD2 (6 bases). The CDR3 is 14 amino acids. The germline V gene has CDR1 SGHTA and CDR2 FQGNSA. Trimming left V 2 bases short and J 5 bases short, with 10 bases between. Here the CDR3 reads CASSLSSAHNEQFF. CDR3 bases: TGTGCCAGCAGCTTATCTAGCGCCCACAATGAGCAGTTCTTC.

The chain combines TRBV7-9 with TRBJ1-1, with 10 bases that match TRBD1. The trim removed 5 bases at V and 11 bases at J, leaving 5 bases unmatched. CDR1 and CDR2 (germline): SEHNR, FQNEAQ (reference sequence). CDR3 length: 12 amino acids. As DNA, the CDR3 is TGTGCCAGCAGCCCGCCGGGACAGGGGGCTTTCTTT. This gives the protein CASSPPGQGAFF.

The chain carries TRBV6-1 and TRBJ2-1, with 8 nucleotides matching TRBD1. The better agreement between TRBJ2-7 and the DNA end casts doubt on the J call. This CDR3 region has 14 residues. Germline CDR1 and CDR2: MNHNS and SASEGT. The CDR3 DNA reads TGTGCCAGCAGTAGACAGGGGTCGTCGGGTGAGCAGTACTTC. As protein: CASSRQGSSGEQYF.

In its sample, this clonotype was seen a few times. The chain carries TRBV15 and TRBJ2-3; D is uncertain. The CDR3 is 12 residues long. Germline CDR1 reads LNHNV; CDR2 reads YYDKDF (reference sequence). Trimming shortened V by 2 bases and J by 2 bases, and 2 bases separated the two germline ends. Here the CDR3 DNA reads TGTGCCACCAGCAGACCCACAGATACGCAGTATTTT. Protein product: CATSRPTDTQYF. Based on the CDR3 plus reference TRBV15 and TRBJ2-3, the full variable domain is DAMVIQNPRYQVTQFGKPVTLSCSQTLNHNVMYWYQQKSSQAPKLLFHYYDKDFNNEADTPDNFQSRRPNTSFCFLDIRSPGLGDTAMYLCATSRPTDTQYFGPGTRLTVL.

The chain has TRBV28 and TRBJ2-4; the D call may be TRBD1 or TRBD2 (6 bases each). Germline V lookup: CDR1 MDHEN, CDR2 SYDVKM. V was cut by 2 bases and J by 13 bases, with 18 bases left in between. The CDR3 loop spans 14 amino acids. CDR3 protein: CASSLPRGVGEQYF. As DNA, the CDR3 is TGTGCCAGCAGTTTACCTAGGGGGGTCGGGGAGCAGTACTTC.

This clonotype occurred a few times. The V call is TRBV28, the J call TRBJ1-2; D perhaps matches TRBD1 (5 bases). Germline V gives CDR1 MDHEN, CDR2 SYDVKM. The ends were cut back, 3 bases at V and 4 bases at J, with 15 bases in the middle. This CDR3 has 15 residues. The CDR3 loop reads CASSFPQAGGYGYTF. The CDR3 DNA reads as TGTGCCAGCAGTTTTCCCCAGGCCGGGGGCTATGGCTACACCTTC.

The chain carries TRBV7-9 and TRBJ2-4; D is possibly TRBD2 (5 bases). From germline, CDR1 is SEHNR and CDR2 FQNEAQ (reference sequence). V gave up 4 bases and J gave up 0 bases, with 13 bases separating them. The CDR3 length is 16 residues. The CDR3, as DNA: TGTGCCAGCAGCTCCCAAGCGGCGCTAGCCAAAAACATTCAGTACTTC. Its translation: CASSSQAALAKNIQYF.